Below are 30 T cell receptor beta chains sequenced from a single sample in a study of PD-1 blockade in mismatch repair-deficient tumors. Data came from immunoSEQ multiplex PCR; TCRdb stores just in-frame clones and leaves some out. The sample holds tens of thousands of clones, roughly 80% seen once. Sequences were derived from peripheral blood, sampled less than 21 weeks after starting pembrolizumab. Receptor source: an adult with mismatch repair-deficient cancer.

The CDR3 DNA follows: TGCGCCAGCAGCCAAGGCCACAAGGGGAGCATTAACTATGGCTACACCTTC. Protein: CASSQGHKGSINYGYTF. The J gene is TRBJ1-2, the V gene TRBV4-3, with D possibly TRBD1 on 5 matching bases. V dropped 1 base and J dropped 1 base, with 16 bases sitting between them. Looked up from germline, CDR1 is LGHNA and CDR2 is YSLEER. This CDR3 has 17 residues.

This rearrangement joins TRBV27 to TRBJ2-2; TRBD2 matches 8 bases. This CDR3 comprises 14 residues. In germline, CDR1 is MNHEY, CDR2 SMNVEV (reference sequence). V lost 7 bases and J lost 6; bases outside the gene matches: 7. CDR3 bases: TGTGCCAGCAAGCCGGGACTAGTGGCCGGGGAGCTGTTTTTT. Amino acids: CASKPGLVAGELFF.

This chain joins TRBV27 and TRBJ2-5; D is ambiguous. The J call may be incorrect, as the DNA end agrees better with TRBJ2-7. Germline CDR1 MNHEY, CDR2 SMNVEV (reference sequence). This CDR3 has 14 residues. In DNA, the CDR3 is TGTGCCAGCAGTCCGAGCCTACGTACCTACGAGCAGTACTTC. Encoded protein: CASSPSLRTYEQYF.

The chain is built from TRBV2 and TRBJ2-7, with D unclear. From germline, CDR1 is SNHLY and CDR2 FYNNEI. The length of the CDR3 is 16 residues. V gave up 4 bases and J gave up 7 bases, with 23 bases separating them. The CDR3 protein is CASSGGTNSGLGEQYF. Written as DNA, the CDR3 is TGTGCCAGCAGTGGGGGTACGAACAGTGGCCTCGGGGAGCAGTACTTC.

The chain uses TRBV11-2 and TRBJ2-3, with 10 bases identical to TRBD2. The CDR3 loop spans 16 amino acids. J lost 0 bases, V lost 6 bases, and 6 bases had no gene match. Germline-derived CDR1 and CDR2 are SGHAT and FQNNGV. The CDR3 coding sequence is TGTGCCAGCAGTCAAGGACTAGCGGCCAGCACAGATACGCAGTATTTT. This codes for CASSQGLAASTDTQYF.

Concerning this clone itself: Other DNA sequences in the same sample also yield this CDR3. V usage is TRBV11-2 and J usage is TRBJ1-5; TRBD1 is a possible D gene (5 bases). With 0 bases removed from V and 7 bases from J, the gap between germline ends came to 7 bases. Germline V lookup: CDR1 SGHAT, CDR2 FQNNGV. There are 13 residues in the CDR3. Here the CDR3 reads CASSLERGQPQHF. Here the CDR3 DNA reads TGTGCCAGCAGCTTAGAAAGGGGACAGCCCCAGCATTTT.

This chain links TRBV29-1 with TRBJ2-5, with D hard to call. The CDR3 has 14 residues. The V and J ends lost 5 bases and 4 bases respectively, with 17 bases between them. The germline V gene has CDR1 SQVTM and CDR2 ANQGSEA. The CDR3 region has the DNA TGCAGCGTTCGAACGGGCCCCATCGGAGAGACCCAGTACTTC. This sequence encodes CSVRTGPIGETQYF.

Concerning this clone itself: One junction end does not reproduce the germline sequence, and a read error may be involved. Additional DNA sequences in this sample encode the identical CDR3. The rearrangement uses TRBV7-9 and TRBJ1-2, with no clear D. There are 16 residues in the CDR3. Germline values: CDR1 SEHNR, CDR2 FQNEAQ (reference sequence). The CDR3 is CASSQDEESPNYGYTF. In nucleotides, the CDR3 is TGCGCCAGCAGCCAAGATGAAGAATCTCCTAACTATGGCTACACCTTC.

This clone was found a few times. The chain combines TRBV11-2 with TRBJ1-2, with a weak D call TRBD1 (6 bases). The CDR3 consists of 15 residues. Looked up from germline, CDR1 is SGHAT and CDR2 is FQNNGV. V dropped 5 bases and J dropped 1 base, with 14 bases sitting between them. In DNA form, the CDR3 reads TGTGCCAGCAGCGTGAATCAGGGACATAACTATGGCTACACCTTC. It specifies CASSVNQGHNYGYTF.

J is TRBJ1-1 and V is TRBV19; 9 nucleotides align to TRBD1. Germline loops: CDR1 LNHDA, CDR2 SQIVND (reference sequence). This CDR3 region has 13 residues. J gave up 5 bases and V 6 bases, and 4 bases lay outside the gene matches. CDR3 sequence reads: CASRQGAGTEAFF. CDR3 DNA sequence: TGTGCCAGTAGACAGGGGGCCGGGACTGAAGCTTTCTTT. Full variable domain (outside the CDR3, taken from reference TRBV19 and TRBJ1-1): DGGITQSPKYLFRKEGQNVTLSCEQNLNHDAMYWYRQDPGQGLRLIYYSQIVNDFQKGDIAEGYSVSREKKESFPLTVTSAQKNPTAFYLCASRQGAGTEAFFGQGTRLTVV.

The chain employs TRBV19 and TRBJ2-5; TRBD1 matches at 9 bases. CDR1 is LNHDA, CDR2 SQIVND, per germline (reference sequence). The V segment lost 0 bases and the J segment 5 bases; nucleotides outside the gene matches: 7. The CDR3 consists of 16 residues. The CDR3 DNA reads TGTGCCAGTAGTATAGAACAGGGGGCGTTCCCTGAGACCCAGTACTTC. Protein product: CASSIEQGAFPETQYF.

This sequence joins TRBV5-5 and TRBJ2-5; D unresolved. The CDR3 consists of 13 residues. Germline CDR1 is SGHKS and CDR2 is YYEKEE (reference sequence). V was shortened by 0 bases and J by 5 bases, with 8 bases between the two germline ends. CDR3 in amino acids: CASSLEGEETQYF. The CDR3 region has the DNA TGTGCCAGCAGCTTGGAGGGTGAGGAGACCCAGTACTTC.

This clone has only one observation. This chain links TRBV18 with TRBJ2-6, with D possibly being TRBD2 (5 bases). V was trimmed by 3 bases and J by 0 bases, leaving 18 bases between them. This CDR3 is built from 19 residues. Germline CDR1 and CDR2: KGHSH and LQKENI. The CDR3 DNA follows: TGTGCCAGCTCACCTATACCGGGAACGTTTAGCTCTGGGGCCAACGTCCTGACTTTC. It translates to CASSPIPGTFSSGANVLTF.

Written as DNA, the CDR3 is TGCGCCAGCAGCCCCCGTGGGGATGCAACTAATGAAAAACTGTTTTTT. Translation gives CASSPRGDATNEKLFF. The chain recombines TRBV4-1 with TRBJ1-4; D ambiguous. V shed 4 bases and J shed 0 bases, with 12 bases lying between them. The CDR3 is made up of 16 amino acids. Germline CDR1 MGHRA, CDR2 YSYEKL.

This chain uses TRBV5-5 with TRBJ2-1; TRBD2 aligns across 9 bases. V trimming: 0 bases; J trimming: 9 bases; junction bases outside the gene matches: 7. Germline CDR1 and CDR2: SGHKS and YYEKEE (reference sequence). The CDR3 extends over 15 amino acids. As DNA, the CDR3 is TGTGCCAGCAGCTTGGATGCGGGAGGGCCATTTGAGCAGTTCTTC. Protein sequence: CASSLDAGGPFEQFF.

The chain recombines TRBV7-2 with TRBJ2-1; unclear D gene. The germline V gene has CDR1 SGHTA and CDR2 FQGNSA. This CDR3 spans 11 amino acids. Trimming stripped 7 bases from V and 5 bases from J, with 6 bases between. CDR3 region: CASNDHNEQFF. Here the CDR3 DNA reads TGTGCCAGCAATGACCACAATGAGCAGTTCTTC.

CDR3 amino acids: CASTSNAGVSTGELFF. The CDR3 nucleotides are TGTGCCAGCACCTCCAACGCGGGAGTGAGCACCGGGGAGCTGTTTTTT. This chain joins TRBV11-1 and TRBJ2-2; 7 bases match TRBD2. The CDR3 length is 16 residues. Unmatched junction bases numbered 12, after V lost 7 bases and J lost 4 bases. Germline V lookup: CDR1 SGHAT, CDR2 FQDESV (reference sequence). Full variable domain (outside the CDR3, taken from reference TRBV11-1 and TRBJ2-2): EAEVAQSPRYKITEKSQAVAFWCDPISGHATLYWYRQILGQGPELLVQFQDESVVDDSQLPKDRFSAERLKGVDSTLKIQPAELGDSAMYLCASTSNAGVSTGELFFGEGSRLTVL.

The rearrangement joins TRBV6-5 to TRBJ2-1; no firm D call. The CDR3 has 12 amino acids. Looked up from germline, CDR1 is MNHEY and CDR2 is SVGAGI. V was pared by 0 bases and J by 6 bases, with 3 bases between. CDR3 loop: CASSYSGNEQFF. The CDR3 DNA follows: TGTGCCAGCAGTTACTCTGGCAATGAGCAGTTCTTC.

The chain couples TRBV2 to TRBJ2-6, with TRBD1 matching over 9 bases. Germline CDR1 reads SNHLY; CDR2 reads FYNNEI. Trimming took 2 bases from V and 1 from J; bases not matched to a gene: 6. The CDR3 runs to 18 residues. The CDR3 DNA sequence: TGTGCCAGCAGTGAACCTGGGACAGGGCTTTCTGGGGCCAACGTCCTGACTTTC. This codes for CASSEPGTGLSGANVLTF. The entire variable domain, with the rest obtained from reference TRBV2 and TRBJ2-6, is as follows: EPEVTQTPSHQVTQMGQEVILRCVPISNHLYFYWYRQILGQKVEFLVSFYNNEISEKSEIFDDQFSVERPDGSNFTLKIRSTKLEDSAMYFCASSEPGTGLSGANVLTFGAGSRLTVL.

The V and J genes are TRBV7-9 and TRBJ1-1; D ambiguous. The CDR3 totals 15 residues. The germline CDR1 and CDR2 sequences are SEHNR and FQNEAQ (reference sequence). Trimming shortened V by 1 base and J by 4 bases, and 13 bases separated the two germline ends. CDR3 nucleotides: TGTGCCAGCAGCTTAGGAAAGTTGGATTCCACTGAAGCTTTCTTT. Translated, it gives CASSLGKLDSTEAFF.

The V call is TRBV2, the J call TRBJ1-1; tentatively, D is TRBD1 (6 bases). CDR1 is SNHLY, CDR2 FYNNEI, per germline. Deletions cut 7 bases from V and 0 bases from J, with 12 bases between. The CDR3 is 14 residues long. CDR3 coding DNA: TGTGCCAGCACGCAGACAGGAGTGAACACTGAAGCTTTCTTT. Protein sequence: CASTQTGVNTEAFF.

The J gene is TRBJ2-2, the V gene TRBV14, with 8 bases matching TRBD2. Germline V lookup: CDR1 SGHDN, CDR2 FVKESK. The junction had 5 bases not matched to a gene; V was cut back by 4 bases and J by 7 bases. This CDR3 has 14 amino acids. CDR3 bases: TGTGCCAGCAGCCTCAGGACTAGCTACGGGGAGCTGTTTTTT. Translating gives CASSLRTSYGELFF.

The chain employs TRBV30 and TRBJ1-1; weak D call: TRBD1 (5 bases). The CDR3 has 13 residues. Deletions cut 6 bases from V and 1 base from J, with 12 bases between. Per germline, CDR1 GTSNPN and CDR2 SVGIG (reference sequence). In DNA, the CDR3 is TGTGCCTGTCACCGGGACGGGAACACTGAAGCTTTCTTT. Residues: CACHRDGNTEAFF.

The J gene is TRBJ2-7, the V gene TRBV10-1, with D unclear. The germline gives CDR1 WNHNN, CDR2 SYGVQD (reference sequence). The CDR3 is made up of 14 amino acids. V was pared by 6 bases and J by 0 bases, with 12 bases between. CDR3 amino acids: CASRLRAPSYEQYF. CDR3 nucleotide sequence: TGCGCCAGCAGATTAAGGGCGCCCTCCTACGAGCAGTACTTC.

The chain employs TRBV4-3 and TRBJ2-2, with D possibly matching TRBD1 (6 bases). The CDR3 covers 16 residues. Trimming stripped 3 bases from V and 5 bases from J, with 16 bases between. Germline CDR1 and CDR2: LGHNA and YSLEER. The CDR3 DNA follows: TGCGCCAGCAGCCATTTCGGACAGAGAACAACCGGGGAGCTGTTTTTT. Its translation: CASSHFGQRTTGELFF.

The chain carries TRBV11-3 and TRBJ2-1; D uncertain. Per germline, CDR1 SGHNT and CDR2 YENEEA. The CDR3 runs to 14 residues. V lost 0 bases, J lost 6 bases, and 9 bases lay in between. CDR3 residues: CASSLDETGNEQFF. The CDR3 region has the DNA TGTGCCAGCAGCTTAGATGAGACCGGCAATGAGCAGTTCTTC. Together with reference TRBV11-3 and TRBJ2-1, the CDR3 gives the full variable domain: EAGVVQSPRYKIIEKKQPVAFWCNPISGHNTLYWYLQNLGQGPELLIRYENEEAVDDSQLPKDRFSAERLKGVDSTLKIQPAELGDSAVYLCASSLDETGNEQFFGPGTRLTVL.

The chain combines TRBV6-5 with TRBJ1-2; 10 bases fit TRBD1. V lost 5 bases, J lost 2 bases, and 5 bases stayed unmatched. CDR3 length: 15 residues. Germline loops: CDR1 MNHEY, CDR2 SVGAGI. CDR3 coding DNA: TGTGCCAGCAGTAACACGGGACAGGGGAACTATGGCTACACCTTC. As protein: CASSNTGQGNYGYTF.

The rearrangement joins TRBV10-3 to TRBJ1-1; D unclear. With 7 bases removed from V and 0 bases from J, the gap between germline ends came to 9 bases. Looked up from germline, CDR1 is ENHRY and CDR2 is SYGVKD. The CDR3 is 13 residues long. The CDR3 loop is CAIKEQLNTEAFF. In DNA, the CDR3 is TGTGCCATCAAGGAACAGTTGAACACTGAAGCTTTCTTT.

The CDR3 sequence is CASSAGTASYNEQFF. For the CDR3, the DNA is TGTGCCAGCAGCGCCGGGACAGCTTCCTACAATGAGCAGTTCTTC. The chain recombines TRBV9 with TRBJ2-1; 7 nucleotides match TRBD1. The V segment lost 3 bases and the J segment 1 base; nucleotides outside the gene matches: 4. The CDR3 has 15 amino acids. CDR1 and CDR2 (germline): SGDLS, YYNGEE.

The chain links TRBV15 to TRBJ1-1, with D unclear. Trimming pared 2 bases from V and 1 base from J, leaving 8 bases between. Germline CDR1 is LNHNV and CDR2 is YYDKDF (reference sequence). This CDR3 contains 14 residues. CDR3 residues: CATSRYLENTEAFF. As DNA, the CDR3 is TGTGCCACCAGCAGATACCTAGAGAACACTGAAGCTTTCTTT.